This TCR beta chain stems from a study of early T cells in non-severe SARS-CoV-2 infection. Each cDNA molecule carried a unique molecular identifier. From the 5' RACE reads, TCRdb called clonotypes with MiXCR, one entry per CDR3 protein. The sample yields 40,000 to 45,000 distinct CDR3 sequences, over 4% seen once. This clonotype was counted many times. This clonotype originated in an adult who was a healthcare worker with PCR-confirmed SARS-CoV-2 infection or an uninfected control (not recorded which). The sample consisted of whole blood.

CDR3 DNA sequence: TGCAGTGCTAGTTCTGGGAGCGGCGAGCAGTTCTTC. It specifies CSASSGSGEQFF. V and J are TRBV20-1 and TRBJ2-1; D is perhaps TRBD2 (5 bases). Germline V gene lookup returns CDR1 DFQATT and CDR2 SNEGSKA (reference sequence). This CDR3 spans 12 amino acids. Trimming shortened V by 3 bases and J by 10 bases, and 13 bases separated the two germline ends.